A selection of T cell receptor beta chains follows, all from one sample in a study of spatial heterogeneity in lung cancer. TCRdb reanalysed the 5' RACE reads using MiXCR and keeps one entry per CDR3 protein. The data show 35,000 or so distinct CDR3 sequences, 5.2% seen once. The sample consisted of PBMCs, taken at surgery. The receptors stem from a female donor with early-stage non-small cell lung cancer. Both conserved end residues are part of each CDR3. A D gene is named only where the DNA matches it firmly. The size of a clone is reported for some rows only, either as once, few or many, or as a class for expanded clones.

j_gene	d_gene	v_gene	abundance	CDR3aa	CDR3nt
TRBJ2-7	NA	TRBV15	many	CATQRYGMTYEQYF	TGTGCCACCCAACGATACGGGATGACCTACGAGCAGTACTTC
TRBJ2-3	TRBD2	TRBV18	many	CASSLGLAAATDTQYF	TGTGCCAGCTCACTGGGACTAGCGGCCGCCACAGATACGCAGTATTTT
TRBJ1-2	NA	TRBV10-3	many	CAISAPMAGSPRFNYGYTF	TGTGCCATCAGTGCCCCAATGGCAGGGTCCCCTCGCTTTAACTATGGCTACACCTTC
TRBJ1-6	NA	TRBV7-6	many	CASSPGRDSPLHF	TGTGCCAGCAGCCCCGGACGTGATTCACCCCTCCACTTT
TRBJ2-1	NA	TRBV7-9	few	CASSPGQVAYNEQFF	TGTGCCAGCAGCCCGGGGCAGGTGGCCTACAATGAGCAGTTCTTC
TRBJ2-1	NA	TRBV12-3/TRBV12-4	many	CARPPGGHNEQFF	TGTGCCAGACCGCCAGGAGGCCACAATGAGCAGTTCTTC
TRBJ2-5	NA	TRBV7-9	many	CASSPDRLRVRETQYF	TGTGCCAGCAGCCCAGACAGGCTCCGGGTCAGAGAGACCCAGTACTTC
TRBJ2-7	TRBD1	TRBV7-2	NA	CASSTGQGSEQYF	TGTGCCAGCAGCACCGGACAGGGGAGCGAGCAGTACTTC
TRBJ2-1	TRBD2	TRBV5-1	many	CASSSAGGGSSYNEQFF	TGCGCCAGCAGCTCGGCAGGCGGGGGGAGCTCCTACAATGAGCAGTTCTTC
TRBJ1-6	TRBD1	TRBV20-1	many	CSAKGQGGESPLHF	TGCAGTGCCAAGGGACAGGGAGGGGAATCACCCCTCCACTTT
TRBJ1-4	TRBD1	TRBV29-1	NA	CSASGQASEKLFF	TGCAGCGCATCGGGACAGGCATCTGAAAAACTGTTTTTT
TRBJ2-7	TRBD1	TRBV7-9	many	CASSLVVGDRVNDEQYF	TGTGCCAGCAGCTTAGTCGTCGGGGACAGGGTAAACGACGAGCAGTACTTC
TRBJ2-3	NA	TRBV5-6	many	CASSLATSSDYGDTQYF	TGTGCCAGCAGCTTGGCTACTAGCTCTGATTACGGGGATACGCAGTATTTT
TRBJ2-7	NA	TRBV4-1	many	CASSQKHRTPAPYEQYF	TGCGCCAGCAGCCAAAAACATAGGACACCGGCACCCTACGAGCAGTACTTC
TRBJ2-7	NA	TRBV7-9	few	CASSSPHRENEQYF	TGTGCCAGCAGCTCACCCCACAGGGAAAACGAGCAGTACTTC
TRBJ2-3	TRBD1	TRBV5-1	many	CASSSGTGGASDTQYF	TGCGCCAGCAGCTCCGGGACAGGGGGCGCCTCAGATACGCAGTATTTT
TRBJ1-5	TRBD1	TRBV7-8	medium-sized	CASQGQKNQPQHF	TGTGCCAGCCAGGGACAGAAGAATCAGCCCCAGCATTTT
TRBJ2-1	NA	TRBV29-1	many	CSVDPSYNEQFF	TGCAGCGTTGACCCAAGCTACAATGAGCAGTTCTTC
TRBJ2-4	NA	TRBV11-3	NA	CASSSPMPKNIQYF	TGTGCCAGCAGCTCCCCCATGCCCAAAAACATTCAGTACTTC
TRBJ1-6	TRBD1	TRBV5-1	many	CASSTGQGTSPLHF	TGCGCCAGCAGTACGGGACAGGGCACTTCACCCCTCCACTTT
TRBJ2-5	NA	TRBV7-6	many	CASSLLAAAKETQYF	TGTGCCAGCAGCTTACTAGCCGCCGCAAAAGAGACCCAGTACTTC
TRBJ2-5	NA	TRBV25-1	many	CASSEWETQYF	TGTGCCAGCAGTGAATGGGAGACCCAGTACTTC
TRBJ2-2	NA	TRBV20-1	few	CSAGTYTGELFF	TGCAGTGCGGGGACATACACCGGGGAGCTGTTTTTT
TRBJ2-7	TRBD1	TRBV6-6	many	CASSGAIPGQGWEQYF	TGTGCCAGCAGTGGAGCAATACCGGGACAGGGGTGGGAGCAGTACTTC
TRBJ2-3	NA	TRBV9	many	CASSRTASTGDTQYF	TGTGCCAGCAGCCGCACTGCCTCGACGGGAGATACGCAGTATTTT
TRBJ1-5	TRBD1	TRBV28	many	CASSFAPDSNRGLSYYSNQPQHF	TGTGCCAGCAGTTTCGCCCCAGACTCGAACAGGGGGCTCTCTTACTATAGCAATCAGCCCCAGCATTTT
TRBJ2-7	TRBD1	TRBV28	many	CASRDRESTSEQYF	TGTGCCAGCAGAGACAGGGAAAGCACCTCCGAGCAGTACTTC
TRBJ2-1	NA	TRBV4-3	few	CASSQDRWDEQFF	TGCGCCAGCAGCCAAGATCGGTGGGATGAGCAGTTCTTC
TRBJ2-1	TRBD1	TRBV7-9	many	CASSPIQGAKQFF	TGTGCCAGCAGCCCTATACAGGGGGCGAAGCAGTTCTTC
TRBJ1-4	NA	TRBV28	few	CASSLRGRNEKLFF	TGTGCCAGCAGTTTACGGGGCCGAAATGAAAAACTGTTTTTT
TRBJ2-1	NA	TRBV5-1	many	CASSLGVAAYNEQFF	TGCGCCAGCAGCTTGGGGGTAGCCGCCTACAATGAGCAGTTCTTC
TRBJ2-5	NA	TRBV27	few	CASSSIPGPLETQYF	TGTGCCAGCAGCTCAATCCCGGGGCCTCTGGAGACCCAGTACTTC
TRBJ2-3	TRBD2	TRBV2	many	CASSEMGLAGSDTQYF	TGTGCCAGCAGTGAAATGGGACTAGCGGGGTCGGATACGCAGTATTTT
TRBJ2-3	TRBD2	TRBV20-1	many	CSARRGAVDTQYF	TGCAGTGCTAGGCGGGGGGCAGTGGATACGCAGTATTTT
TRBJ2-1	TRBD1	TRBV3-1	few	CASSRQGGSYNEQFF	TGTGCCAGCAGCCGACAGGGGGGGTCCTACAATGAGCAGTTCTTC
TRBJ2-4	TRBD1	TRBV6-1	many	CASSRQGNENIQYF	TGTGCCAGCAGTAGACAGGGTAACGAAAACATTCAGTACTTC
TRBJ1-4	NA	TRBV13	many	CASSLSGPLMREKLFF	TGTGCCAGCAGCTTATCGGGGCCGCTCATGAGGGAAAAACTGTTTTTT
TRBJ2-1	TRBD2	TRBV20-1	many	CSARGTSGGYNEQFF	TGCAGTGCTAGAGGGACTAGCGGGGGCTACAATGAGCAGTTCTTC
TRBJ1-5	NA	TRBV20-1	many	CSASRVRGPIYNQPQHF	TGCAGTGCTAGTCGGGTCAGGGGACCGATCTACAATCAGCCCCAGCATTTT
TRBJ2-5	NA	TRBV20-1	NA	CSARVHAGETQYF	TGCAGTGCTAGAGTGCATGCGGGGGAGACCCAGTACTTC